The 21 T cell receptor beta chains in this list originate from one sample, sequenced in a study of radiation and T cells in renal cell carcinoma. TCRdb keeps only in-frame clones here, not all; method: immunoSEQ multiplex PCR. The sample includes some 150,000 clones, less than 90% of them seen just once. Time point: blood 4 weeks post-SBRT, at nephrectomy. Treatment reported: 15 Gy SBRT to primary tumor, nephrectomy 4 weeks later. The input for sequencing was blood, taken from a patient whose treatment included radiotherapy and nephrectomy. The receptors come from a woman aged 45-59 years with renal cell carcinoma.

V gene TRBV7-9 combines with J gene TRBJ2-4; 9 bases fit TRBD1. Germline V gene lookup returns CDR1 SEHNR and CDR2 FQNEAQ (reference sequence). The CDR3 is made up of 14 amino acids. The V segment lost 3 bases and the J segment 14 bases; nucleotides outside the gene matches: 11. The CDR3 DNA reads TGTGCCAGCAGCTTTGCCGGGACAGGGATCCGGAAGTACTTC. It encodes CASSFAGTGIRKYF. Together with reference TRBV7-9 and TRBJ2-4, the CDR3 gives the full variable domain: DTGVSQNPRHKITKRGQNVTFRCDPISEHNRLYWYRQTLGQGPEFLTYFQNEAQLEKSRLLSDRFSAERPKGSFSTLEIQRTEQGDSAMYLCASSFAGTGIRKYFGAGTRLSVL.

V usage is TRBV7-2 and J usage is TRBJ1-1; no definite D call. The V gene's germline CDR1 is SGHTA and CDR2 FQGNSA. Deletions cut 1 base from V and 4 bases from J, with 10 bases between. The CDR3 covers 14 residues. In DNA form, the CDR3 reads TGTGCCAGCAGCTTAGAAGGGTTTGGCACTGAAGCTTTCTTT. It yields the protein CASSLEGFGTEAFF.

The chain recombines TRBV7-9 with TRBJ1-1; the D is unclear. V was cut by 1 base and J by 5 bases, with 11 bases left in between. The germline gives CDR1 SEHNR, CDR2 FQNEAQ (reference sequence). CDR3 length equals 14 residues. The CDR3 sequence is CASSLDGSRTEAFF. CDR3 in DNA: TGTGCCAGCAGCTTAGACGGGTCCCGGACTGAAGCTTTCTTT.

This chain connects TRBV6-1 to TRBJ1-3; tentative D call: TRBD1 (6 bases). With 2 bases removed from V and 4 bases from J, the gap between germline ends came to 18 bases. CDR1 is MNHNS and CDR2 is SASEGT in the germline V gene. CDR3 size: 17 residues. CDR3 sequence: CASSEFFGGYFGNTIYF. As DNA, the CDR3 is TGTGCCAGCAGTGAATTCTTTGGGGGCTACTTCGGAAACACCATATATTTT.

This chain uses TRBV19 with TRBJ1-3, with 9 bases that match TRBD1. J lost 4 bases, V lost 3 bases, and 7 bases had no gene match. The CDR3 sequence is 16 residues long. Looked up from germline, CDR1 is LNHDA and CDR2 is SQIVND (reference sequence). The CDR3 DNA follows: TGTGCCAGTAGTATCCGAGGGACAGGGTTCGGAAACACCATATATTTT. Its protein is CASSIRGTGFGNTIYF.

Worth noting for this clone: A far larger clone is off by one base, so a read error is likely. Other nucleotide sequences in the sample specify the same CDR3. The rearrangement links TRBV5-1 to TRBJ1-1; 9 bases are shared with TRBD1. The CDR3 sequence is 16 residues long. V shed 4 bases, J shed 4 bases, and the junction held 11 bases outside the gene matches. Germline CDR1 SGHRS, CDR2 YFSETQ. CDR3 protein: CASSLRTGVLLTEAFF. Here the CDR3 DNA reads TGCGCCAGCAGCCTACGGACAGGGGTTCTGCTCACTGAAGCTTTCTTT. The whole variable domain, filled in from reference TRBV5-1 and TRBJ1-1, reads KAGVTQTPRYLIKTRGQQVTLSCSPISGHRSVSWYQQTPGQGLQFLFEYFSETQRNKGNFPGRFSGRQFSNSRSEMNVSTLELGDSALYLCASSLRTGVLLTEAFFGQGTRLTVV.

The chain has TRBV7-9 and TRBJ1-5; D is unresolved. The CDR3 runs 13 residues. V was pared by 1 base and J by 5 bases, with 6 bases between. Germline V lookup: CDR1 SEHNR, CDR2 FQNEAQ (reference sequence). The CDR3 spells CASSLEVDQPQHF. The CDR3 region has the DNA TGTGCCAGCAGCTTAGAGGTCGATCAGCCCCAGCATTTT.

V usage is TRBV6-5 and J usage is TRBJ2-7, with TRBD1 matching over 7 bases. Trimming took 6 bases from V and 4 from J; bases not matched to a gene: 6. The CDR3 has 13 amino acids. The germline gives CDR1 MNHEY, CDR2 SVGAGI. The CDR3 spells CASSKTGRYEQYF. The CDR3 DNA reads as TGTGCCAGCAGCAAGACAGGGAGATACGAGCAGTACTTC.

The chain recombines TRBV27 with TRBJ2-2; D is undetermined. The CDR3 is made up of 14 amino acids. From germline, CDR1 is MNHEY and CDR2 SMNVEV (reference sequence). V was trimmed by 0 bases and J by 5 bases, leaving 7 bases between them. The CDR3 bases are TGTGCCAGCAGTTTATCGTGGCGGACCGGGGAGCTGTTTTTT. Residues: CASSLSWRTGELFF.

The CDR3 here is CASSPGVYGYTF. As DNA, the CDR3 is TGTGCCAGCAGCCCCGGGGTGTATGGCTACACCTTC. The gene calls are TRBV14 and TRBJ1-2; no reliable D call. This CDR3 comprises 12 residues. Germline V CDR1 and CDR2: SGHDN, FVKESK. V lost 4 bases, J lost 5 bases, and 8 bases lay in between.

The chain uses TRBV18 and TRBJ2-7; 10 bases map to TRBD2. Germline CDR1 reads KGHSH; CDR2 reads LQKENI. V gave up 2 bases and J gave up 4 bases; unmatched junction bases: 2. The CDR3 contains 14 residues. In DNA form, the CDR3 reads TGTGCCAGCTCACCATCTAGCGGGAGATACGAGCAGTACTTC. Its protein is CASSPSSGRYEQYF.

The chain combines TRBV10-3 with TRBJ2-7, with D tentatively TRBD1 or TRBD2 (5 bases each). The V end was cut by 6 bases, the J end by 0 bases, with 15 bases between. Germline V CDR1 and CDR2: ENHRY, SYGVKD. The CDR3 runs to 15 residues. The CDR3 DNA is TGTGCCATCAGACCCTCAGACGGGGCCTCCTACGAGCAGTACTTC. It translates to CAIRPSDGASYEQYF.

This chain joins TRBV6-6 and TRBJ2-7; 7 bases map to TRBD2. With 6 bases clipped from V and 0 bases from J, the junction kept 8 bases outside the gene matches. The CDR3 covers 15 residues. CDR1 and CDR2 from the germline V gene are MNHNY and SVGAGI (reference sequence). CDR3: CASSPAGVSSYEQYF. CDR3 bases: TGTGCCAGCAGCCCCGCGGGGGTGAGCTCCTACGAGCAGTACTTC.

The rearrangement links TRBV7-2 to TRBJ2-7; D perhaps matches TRBD2 (6 bases). V lost 2 bases, J lost 2 bases, and 16 bases lay in between. The germline CDR1 and CDR2 sequences are SGHTA and FQGNSA. This CDR3 has 16 residues. CDR3 sequence (DNA): TGTGCCAGCAGCTTAACTATAGAGCTAGCGACCTACGAGCAGTACTTC. This encodes CASSLTIELATYEQYF. The full variable domain, with the rest looked up from reference TRBV7-2 and TRBJ2-7, is GAGVSQSPSNKVTEKGKDVELRCDPISGHTALYWYRQSLGQGLEFLIYFQGNSAPDKSGLPSDRFSAERTGGSVSTLTIQRTQQEDSAVYLCASSLTIELATYEQYFGPGTRLTVT.

The CDR3 DNA sequence: TGTGCCAGCAGTCCCGGGACCCGTGTCTCCTACGAGCAGTACTTC. It codes for CASSPGTRVSYEQYF. The rearrangement links TRBV6-6 to TRBJ2-7, with D perhaps TRBD1 or TRBD2 (5 bases each). This CDR3 is 15 amino acids long. Trimming shortened V by 5 bases and J by 0 bases, and 14 bases separated the two germline ends. Per the germline V gene, CDR1 is MNHNY and CDR2 is SVGAGI (reference sequence).

The chain couples TRBV7-2 to TRBJ1-4; 7 nucleotides line up with TRBD1. Trimming took 6 bases from V and 3 from J; bases not matched to a gene: 4. In germline, CDR1 is SGHTA, CDR2 FQGNSA. The CDR3 spans 14 residues. CDR3 amino acids: CASRQGVSNEKLFF. The DNA for the CDR3 is TGTGCCAGCAGGCAGGGGGTTTCTAATGAAAAACTGTTTTTT.

This sequence joins TRBV11-2 and TRBJ2-7; the match to TRBD1 covers 10 bases. The CDR3 consists of 15 residues. Trimming took 5 bases from V and 6 from J; bases not matched to a gene: 10. The germline V gene has CDR1 SGHAT and CDR2 FQNNGV. The CDR3: CASSLEGQGMGEQYF. DNA for the CDR3: TGTGCCAGCAGCCTTGAGGGACAGGGGATGGGCGAGCAGTACTTC. The complete variable domain, with remaining parts taken from reference TRBV11-2 and TRBJ2-7, reads EAGVAQSPRYKIIEKRQSVAFWCNPISGHATLYWYQQILGQGPKLLIQFQNNGVVDDSQLPKDRFSAERLKGVDSTLKIQPAKLEDSAVYLCASSLEGQGMGEQYFGPGTRLTVT.

This clone has a single count. The CDR3 DNA sequence: TGTGCCAGCAGCTTATTAGCGGGATCCCGGAAGACCTACGAGCAGTACTTC. The encoded protein is CASSLLAGSRKTYEQYF. The chain links TRBV11-2 to TRBJ2-7, with TRBD2 matching over 8 bases. This CDR3 has 17 amino acids. V shed 2 bases and J 2 bases; nucleotides not matched to a gene: 11. Per germline, CDR1 SGHAT and CDR2 FQNNGV.

The rearrangement joins TRBV18 to TRBJ2-5, with D unresolved. The germline V gene encodes CDR1 KGHSH and CDR2 LQKENI. The CDR3 covers 14 residues. With 2 bases removed from V and 3 bases from J, the gap between germline ends came to 10 bases. This CDR3 is CASSPIQVEETQYF. The CDR3 DNA is TGTGCCAGCTCACCAATCCAGGTGGAAGAGACCCAGTACTTC.

The chain is built from TRBV5-1 and TRBJ2-3; possible D gene TRBD1, 6 bases. Trimming pared 4 bases from V and 3 bases from J, leaving 18 bases between. CDR1 and CDR2 (germline): SGHRS, YFSETQ. The CDR3 covers 16 residues. As DNA, the CDR3 is TGCGCCAGCAGCCAAGCCACAGGGTGGGAAACAGATACGCAGTATTTT. It specifies CASSQATGWETDTQYF. Looking up the rest from reference TRBV5-1 and TRBJ2-3 gives the full variable domain: KAGVTQTPRYLIKTRGQQVTLSCSPISGHRSVSWYQQTPGQGLQFLFEYFSETQRNKGNFPGRFSGRQFSNSRSEMNVSTLELGDSALYLCASSQATGWETDTQYFGPGTRLTVL.

This clone was found a few times. The chain links TRBV14 to TRBJ2-1; TRBD2 agrees at 8 bases. This CDR3 is 18 amino acids long. V lost 0 bases to trimming and J lost 1 base; unmatched junction nucleotides: 8. Germline V lookup: CDR1 SGHDN, CDR2 FVKESK. The CDR3 sequence is CASSQERAGALSYNEQFF. CDR3 DNA: TGTGCCAGCAGCCAAGAAAGAGCGGGAGCGTTGTCCTACAATGAGCAGTTCTTC.